What follows are 12 T cell receptor beta chains derived from one specimen sequenced in a study of blood T cell repertoires in COVID-19. Clones were sequenced by immunoSEQ multiplex PCR, and TCRdb holds only the in-frame ones, with some missing. The sample contains around 200,000 clones, about 88% of which appear only once. Sequenced: peripheral blood. The receptors were sampled from a woman older than 75 with acute or convalescent COVID-19.

The chain employs TRBV7-9 and TRBJ2-7; the match to TRBD2 covers 7 bases. The ends lost 1 base at V and 2 bases at J; junction bases unmatched: 5. Germline CDR1 is SEHNR and CDR2 is FQNEAQ (reference sequence). The CDR3 is 15 residues long. The CDR3 spells CASSLVSAGAYEQYF. CDR3 nucleotide sequence: TGTGCCAGCAGCTTAGTATCCGCGGGGGCCTACGAGCAGTACTTC.

The V and J genes are TRBV9 and TRBJ2-3; a weak D match, TRBD2 (6 bases). The V and J ends lost 0 bases and 2 bases respectively, with 13 bases between them. Germline V gene lookup returns CDR1 SGDLS and CDR2 YYNGEE. This CDR3 comprises 16 residues. The CDR3 sequence: CASSVGGSGYTDTQYF. The DNA for the CDR3 is TGTGCCAGCAGCGTAGGAGGTAGCGGCTACACAGATACGCAGTATTTT. The full variable domain, completed using reference TRBV9 and TRBJ2-3, is DSGVTQTPKHLITATGQRVTLRCSPRSGDLSVYWYQQSLDQGLQFLIQYYNGEERAKGNILERFSAQQFPDLHSELNLSSLELGDSALYFCASSVGGSGYTDTQYFGPGTRLTVL.

The sample holds one count of this clone. The chain couples TRBV5-1 to TRBJ1-6; the match to TRBD1 covers 7 bases. The CDR3 has 18 residues. The V gene's germline CDR1 is SGHRS and CDR2 YFSETQ. V lost 0 bases, J lost 3 bases, and 9 bases stayed unmatched. The DNA for the CDR3 is TGCGCCAGCAGCTTGGAGCTCGGTTCAGGGGGCTATAATTCACCCCTCCACTTT. Residues: CASSLELGSGGYNSPLHF.

The V call is TRBV28, the J call TRBJ1-4; 9 bases are a match to TRBD1. The germline gives CDR1 MDHEN, CDR2 SYDVKM. V was clipped by 7 bases and J by 8 bases; unmatched bases: 11. The CDR3 contains 15 residues. The CDR3 DNA sequence: TGTGCCAGCACCCCTTCGGGACAGGGTACAGAAAAACTGTTTTTT. Protein product: CASTPSGQGTEKLFF.

The rearrangement joins TRBV19 to TRBJ2-5, with D maybe TRBD2 (5 bases). Germline CDR1 is LNHDA and CDR2 is SQIVND (reference sequence). The CDR3 extends over 13 amino acids. V was pared by 4 bases and J by 0 bases, with 6 bases between. The chain's CDR3 is CASSSGYQETQYF. The DNA of the CDR3 is TGTGCCAGTAGTAGCGGGTACCAAGAGACCCAGTACTTC.

V gene TRBV5-1 combines with J gene TRBJ2-5, with 11 nucleotides matching TRBD2. The ends lost 3 bases at V and 5 bases at J; junction bases unmatched: 6. The CDR3 contains 15 residues. Germline CDR1 is SGHRS and CDR2 is YFSETQ. The CDR3 region has the DNA TGCGCCAGCAGCTCTACTAGCGGGAGCGGGGAGACCCAGTACTTC. It yields the protein CASSSTSGSGETQYF. Drawing the rest from reference TRBV5-1 and TRBJ2-5, the complete variable domain is KAGVTQTPRYLIKTRGQQVTLSCSPISGHRSVSWYQQTPGQGLQFLFEYFSETQRNKGNFPGRFSGRQFSNSRSEMNVSTLELGDSALYLCASSSTSGSGETQYFGPGTRLLVL.

The chain employs TRBV19 and TRBJ2-3; 8 bases are a match to TRBD2. There are 15 residues in the CDR3. Germline trimming cut 10 bases from V and 5 bases from J; bases unmatched to any gene: 14. Per the germline V gene, CDR1 is LNHDA and CDR2 is SQIVND (reference sequence). CDR3 bases: TGTGCCACAAAGGACCCGGGACTAGGAAGAGATACGCAGTATTTT. This gives the protein CATKDPGLGRDTQYF.

CDR3 loop: CASRRDYGYTF. Here the CDR3 DNA reads TGTGCCAGCAGGCGGGACTATGGCTACACCTTC. The chain has TRBV2 and TRBJ1-2; D is ambiguous. V was trimmed by 6 bases and J by 3 bases, leaving 5 bases between them. Germline values: CDR1 SNHLY, CDR2 FYNNEI. CDR3 length: 11 amino acids.

The rearrangement links TRBV25-1 to TRBJ1-4; 7 bases agree with TRBD1. Losses at the gene ends were 6 bases for V and 6 bases for J; bases not matched to a gene: 10. Germline CDR1 is MGHDK and CDR2 is SYGVNS. The CDR3 has 15 amino acids. The DNA of the CDR3 is TGTGCCAGCAGCCCACAGGGGAGAAAACATGAAAAACTGTTTTTT. This codes for CASSPQGRKHEKLFF. Together with reference TRBV25-1 and TRBJ1-4, the CDR3 gives the full variable domain: EADIYQTPRYLVIGTGKKITLECSQTMGHDKMYWYQQDPGMELHLIHYSYGVNSTEKGDLSSESTVSRIRTEHFPLTLESARPSHTSQYLCASSPQGRKHEKLFFGSGTQLSVL.

The gene calls are TRBV6-1 and TRBJ1-4; D may be TRBD1 (5 bases). The germline V and J ends were trimmed by 2 bases and 3 bases, with 10 bases remaining between them. The CDR3 sequence is 15 residues long. Germline V gives CDR1 MNHNS, CDR2 SASEGT. In nucleotides, the CDR3 is TGTGCCAGCAGTGAAAGGACATACGCTAATGAAAAACTGTTTTTT. This encodes CASSERTYANEKLFF.

This clone was seen more than once but under ten times. V gene TRBV7-3 combines with J gene TRBJ2-7, with TRBD2 matching 11 bases. The CDR3 extends over 14 amino acids. Trimming at V came to 5 bases and at J to 4 bases, leaving 4 bases not matched to a gene. Germline values: CDR1 SGHTA, CDR2 FQGTGA. The CDR3 protein is CASSIAGGPYEQYF. The CDR3 DNA sequence: TGTGCCAGCAGCATAGCGGGAGGGCCGTACGAGCAGTACTTC.

The V and J genes are TRBV6-5 and TRBJ2-5; D not certain. Trimming shortened V by 6 bases and J by 5 bases, and 10 bases separated the two germline ends. The CDR3 is 12 residues long. Germline values: CDR1 MNHEY, CDR2 SVGAGI. CDR3 nucleotide sequence: TGTGCCAGCAGGACAAATCTTGAGACCCAGTACTTC. This translates into CASRTNLETQYF.